The 20 T cell receptor beta chains reported below all come from one sample, sequenced in a study of cytomegalovirus exposure and HLA in healthy donors. PCR involved 60 Vbeta and 13 Jbeta primers. Generated by immunoSEQ multiplex PCR, the TCRdb table keeps only in-frame clones and is missing some. In the table there are some 150,000 clones, 78% of which are singletons. Sample: PBMCs. Receptor source: a male donor in good health and CMV-seronegative.

The chain joins TRBV4-1 to TRBJ2-5, with 11 bases that match TRBD2. V lost 0 bases and J lost 4; bases outside the gene matches: 7. The germline gives CDR1 MGHRA, CDR2 YSYEKL. This CDR3 comprises 17 residues. In nucleotides, the CDR3 is TGCGCCAGCAGCCAAGATTCGACTAGCGGGGTGCGAGAGACCCAGTACTTC. Encoded protein: CASSQDSTSGVRETQYF.

The gene calls are TRBV6-5 and TRBJ1-2; 7 nucleotides align to TRBD1. The CDR3 runs to 15 residues. J lost 4 bases, V lost 5 bases, and 10 bases had no gene match. CDR1 and CDR2 from the germline V gene are MNHEY and SVGAGI. CDR3 sequence (DNA): TGTGCCAGCAGTCCTAAGACAGGGAGGATCTATGGCTACACCTTC. Translation gives CASSPKTGRIYGYTF.

The chain links TRBV5-1 to TRBJ1-2; no firm D call. Trimming left V 3 bases short and J 8 bases short, with 8 bases between. Germline assignment: CDR1 SGHRS and CDR2 YFSETQ. The CDR3 extends over 11 amino acids. The CDR3 region has the DNA TGCGCCAGCAGCTCCCATAGAGGCTACACCTTC. Protein product: CASSSHRGYTF.

J is TRBJ2-3 and V is TRBV10-1, with 14 bases lining up with TRBD2. V lost 8 bases to trimming and J lost 10 bases; unmatched junction nucleotides: 8. Germline-derived CDR1 and CDR2 are WNHNN and SYGVQD (reference sequence). The CDR3 loop spans 14 amino acids. The CDR3 bases are TGCGCCAGCGGGACTAGCGGGAGCTTGAGAGCGCAGTATTTT. Translating gives CASGTSGSLRAQYF.

V usage is TRBV29-1 and J usage is TRBJ2-2; 7 positions match TRBD1. This CDR3 has 14 residues. Germline V CDR1 and CDR2: SQVTM, ANQGSEA. Trimming took 4 bases from V and 1 from J; bases not matched to a gene: 3. The CDR3 loop is CSVVWTGNTGELFF. CDR3 in DNA: TGCAGCGTTGTTTGGACAGGGAACACCGGGGAGCTGTTTTTT.

This clone was picked up a small number of times. This chain joins TRBV5-1 and TRBJ2-7; D unresolved. V shed 0 bases and J shed 6 bases, with 4 bases lying between them. Germline CDR1 SGHRS, CDR2 YFSETQ. This CDR3 is 11 amino acids long. CDR3 residues: CASSLASEQYF. CDR3 DNA: TGCGCCAGCAGCTTGGCTAGCGAGCAGTACTTC.

J is TRBJ1-1 and V is TRBV9, with 7 bases aligning to TRBD1. With V trimmed by 3 bases and J by 5 bases, 10 bases remained unmatched. CDR1 is SGDLS, CDR2 YYNGEE, per germline. CDR3 size: 15 residues. The CDR3 sequence is CASSDPRQGGTEAFF. The DNA for the CDR3 is TGTGCCAGCAGCGACCCCAGACAGGGTGGGACTGAAGCTTTCTTT.

This clone occurred once. V is TRBV4-1 and J is TRBJ2-7; D might be TRBD2 (5 bases). The V gene's germline CDR1 is MGHRA and CDR2 YSYEKL. Trimming removed 4 bases from V and 0 bases from J, with 10 bases in between. The CDR3 runs to 14 residues. The CDR3 nucleotides read TGCGCCAGCAGCCTTTCGGGGAGCTCCTACGAGCAGTACTTC. Translated, it gives CASSLSGSSYEQYF.

The chain combines TRBV6-5 with TRBJ2-2; the D gene is possibly TRBD1 (6 bases). Germline loops: CDR1 MNHEY, CDR2 SVGAGI. V lost 0 bases and J lost 6, with 14 bases in between. There are 16 residues in the CDR3. CDR3 in DNA: TGTGCCAGCAGTTACTCGATCGCAGGGGTGCCCGGGGAGCTGTTTTTT. Its translation is CASSYSIAGVPGELFF.

The chain couples TRBV2 to TRBJ2-3; 9 nucleotides align to TRBD2. The CDR3 runs 14 residues. Germline CDR1 SNHLY, CDR2 FYNNEI. Unmatched junction bases numbered 10, after V lost 8 bases and J lost 7 bases. Here the CDR3 DNA reads TGTGCCAGCGCCGCGGGGGGGGTGGCCAATACGCAGTATTTT. As protein: CASAAGGVANTQYF.

The genes are TRBV12-1 and TRBJ2-5; the tabulated D call, TRBD2, remains unverified against the DNA. TRBV12-1 is assigned pseudogene status. This CDR3 comprises 15 residues. This CDR3 reads CASSSRGSVRETQYF. Written as DNA, the CDR3 is TGTGCCAGCAGCTCCCGCGGGAGTGTTCGAGAGACCCAGTACTTC.

This clone was seen just once. The CDR3 region is CASSLRPRDTEAFF. The CDR3, as DNA: TGTGCCAGCAGCCTCCGTCCCCGGGACACTGAAGCTTTCTTT. The chain is built from TRBV7-2 and TRBJ1-1, with unresolved D. Germline CDR1 and CDR2: SGHTA and FQGNSA. This CDR3 spans 14 amino acids. Trimming removed 5 bases from V and 3 bases from J, with 13 bases in between.

This chain links TRBV5-6 with TRBJ1-2; D remains unclear. The CDR3 spans 14 residues. Between the trimmed V and J ends, which lost 7 bases and 3 bases, there was a span of 16 bases. Germline V gives CDR1 SGHDT, CDR2 YYEEEE. The CDR3 region has the DNA TGTGCCAGCGTCCGTCTCCGTAGTGACTATGGCTACACCTTC. It yields the protein CASVRLRSDYGYTF.

In this sample, this clone turned up once. The rearrangement uses TRBV9 and TRBJ2-5; no definite D call. Germline CDR1 reads SGDLS; CDR2 reads YYNGEE. This CDR3 spans 15 amino acids. V dropped 0 bases and J dropped 0 bases, with 9 bases sitting between them. CDR3 nucleotides: TGTGCCAGCAGCGTAGACCAGTGGTACCAAGAGACCCAGTACTTC. Protein product: CASSVDQWYQETQYF.

The V and J genes are TRBV5-1 and TRBJ1-1; no definite D call. V shed 1 base and J shed 6 bases, with 16 bases lying between them. Germline loops: CDR1 SGHRS, CDR2 YFSETQ. The length of the CDR3 is 15 residues. The CDR3 here is CASSLTEGRFAEAFF. For the CDR3, the DNA is TGCGCCAGCAGCTTGACAGAGGGCAGATTTGCTGAAGCTTTCTTT.

The gene calls are TRBV13 and TRBJ1-5; D gene ambiguous. CDR1 and CDR2 (germline): PRHDT, FYEKMQ (reference sequence). CDR3 length: 15 residues. Between the trimmed V and J ends, which lost 6 bases and 1 base, there was a span of 13 bases. Written as DNA, the CDR3 is TGTGCCAGCAGTCTAGGAGGGCGGAGCAATCAGCCCCAGCATTTT. Encoded protein: CASSLGGRSNQPQHF. The complete variable domain, with remaining parts taken from reference TRBV13 and TRBJ1-5, reads AAGVIQSPRHLIKEKRETATLKCYPIPRHDTVYWYQQGPGQDPQFLISFYEKMQSDKGSIPDRFSAQQFSDYHSELNMSSLELGDSALYFCASSLGGRSNQPQHFGDGTRLSIL.

CDR3 sequence reads: CASSGLAEYNEQFF. CDR3 bases: TGTGCCAGCAGCGGTCTAGCGGAATACAATGAGCAGTTCTTC. The chain is built from TRBV9 and TRBJ2-1, with 7 positions matching TRBD2. CDR1 is SGDLS, CDR2 YYNGEE, per germline. This CDR3 has 14 residues. Trimming at V came to 3 bases and at J to 4 bases, leaving 4 bases not matched to a gene. The entire variable domain, with the rest obtained from reference TRBV9 and TRBJ2-1, is as follows: DSGVTQTPKHLITATGQRVTLRCSPRSGDLSVYWYQQSLDQGLQFLIQYYNGEERAKGNILERFSAQQFPDLHSELNLSSLELGDSALYFCASSGLAEYNEQFFGPGTRLTVL.

This clone was observed once. This chain uses TRBV4-1 with TRBJ1-1, with D unclear. The CDR3 totals 16 residues. V lost 0 bases and J lost 0, with 11 bases in between. Germline CDR1 and CDR2: MGHRA and YSYEKL. CDR3 nucleotide sequence: TGCGCCAGCAGCCAAGATGGGAGGGAAATGAACACTGAAGCTTTCTTT. This encodes CASSQDGREMNTEAFF.

The chain couples TRBV5-1 to TRBJ1-1; tentatively, D is TRBD1 (6 bases). Germline assignment: CDR1 SGHRS and CDR2 YFSETQ. CDR3 size: 16 residues. V lost 3 bases and J 5 bases, leaving 20 bases between the germline ends. The CDR3 DNA reads as TGCGCCAGCAGCTCAGGGGAACGACTGGGTTTGACTGAAGCTTTCTTT. Its protein product is CASSSGERLGLTEAFF.

This sequence joins TRBV7-9 and TRBJ2-1; 12 bases are shared with TRBD2. This CDR3 comprises 16 residues. CDR1 and CDR2 (germline): SEHNR, FQNEAQ (reference sequence). With 4 bases clipped from V and 7 bases from J, the junction kept 8 bases outside the gene matches. CDR3 sequence (DNA): TGTGCCAGCAGCTCGCGGACTAGCGGGGACTTGAATGAGCAGTTCTTC. Amino acids: CASSSRTSGDLNEQFF.